This T cell receptor beta chain was captured by sequencing in a study of blood T cell repertoires in COVID-19. Only in-frame clones appear in the TCRdb table, and some are missing; sequencing was by immunoSEQ multiplex PCR. In the table there are roughly 200,000 clones, 87% of which are singletons. The count of this clone is one. Germline V gene data show CDR1 as GTSNPN and CDR2 as SVGIG (reference sequence). Trimming took 3 bases from V and 5 from J; bases not matched to a gene: 4. This CDR3 has 12 amino acids. Sample: peripheral blood. The TCR comes from a man in his fifties or sixties who had recovered from COVID-19. The chain has TRBV30 and TRBJ2-7; 7 bases line up with TRBD2. For the CDR3, the DNA is TGTGCCTGGAGCTTGGGAGGGAACGAGCAGTACTTC. Translating it yields CAWSLGGNEQYF.